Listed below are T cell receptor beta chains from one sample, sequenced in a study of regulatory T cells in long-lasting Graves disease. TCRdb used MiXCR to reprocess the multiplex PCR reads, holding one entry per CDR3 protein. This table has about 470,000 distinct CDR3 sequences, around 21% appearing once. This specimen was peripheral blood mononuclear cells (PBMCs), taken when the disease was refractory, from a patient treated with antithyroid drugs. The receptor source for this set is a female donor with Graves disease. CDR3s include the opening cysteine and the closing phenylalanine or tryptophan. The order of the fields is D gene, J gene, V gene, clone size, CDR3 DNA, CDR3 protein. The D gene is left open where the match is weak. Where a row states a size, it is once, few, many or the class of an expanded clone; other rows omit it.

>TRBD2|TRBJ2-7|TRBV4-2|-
TGTGCCAGCAGCCGGGTGGCAGCGGGAGGGCCGAACGAGCAGTACTTC
CASSRVAAGGPNEQYF
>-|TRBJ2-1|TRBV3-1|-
TGTGCCAGCAGTCCCCGGGAGTTGGCTTACAATGAGCAGTTCTTC
CASSPRELAYNEQFF
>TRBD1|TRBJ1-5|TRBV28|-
TGTGCCAGTAAACCGGGACAGGGGAGTTATAGCAATCAGCCCCAGCATTTT
CASKPGQGSYSNQPQHF
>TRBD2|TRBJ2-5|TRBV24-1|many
TGTGCCACCAGTGGGACTAGCGGACAAGAGACCCAGTACTTC
CATSGTSGQETQYF
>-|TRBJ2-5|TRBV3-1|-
TGTGCCAGCAGCCAGGAAGAAGGCCCAGAGACCCAGTGCTTC
CASSQEEGPETQCF
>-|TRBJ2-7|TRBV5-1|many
TGCGCCAGCAGCTTGGGCCATCTTGGGTTCCACGAGCAGTACTTC
CASSLGHLGFHEQYF
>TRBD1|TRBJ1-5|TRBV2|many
TGTGCCAGCAGTGGACAGGGAATCCAGCCCCAGCATTTT
CASSGQGIQPQHF
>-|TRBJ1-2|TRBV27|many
TGTGCCAGCAGTCCCGCCGGGGTAGTGGGCTATGGCTACACCTTC
CASSPAGVVGYGYTF
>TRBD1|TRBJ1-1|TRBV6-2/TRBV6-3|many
TGTGCCAGCAGGTATTTAGACAGGGCGGCAATGAACACTGAAGCTTTCTTT
CASRYLDRAAMNTEAFF
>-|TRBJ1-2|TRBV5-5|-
TGTGCCAGCAGCCCTCCGGCCTATGGCTACACCTTC
CASSPPAYGYTF
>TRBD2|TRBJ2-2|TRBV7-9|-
TGTGCCAGCAGCTTAGATACTAGCGCCACCGGGGAGCTGTTTTTT
CASSLDTSATGELFF
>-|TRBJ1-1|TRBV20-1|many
TGCAGTGCTAGAGGTTTTCAGGAATCAACTGAAGCTTTCTTT
CSARGFQESTEAFF
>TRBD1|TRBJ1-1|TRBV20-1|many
TGCAGTGCTAAGGACAGGTTCGACGCTTTCTTT
CSAKDRFDAFF
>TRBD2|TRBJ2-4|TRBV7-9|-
TGTGCCAGCAGCAGCCGACTAGCGGGAAATGTCATTCAGTACTTC
CASSSRLAGNVIQYF
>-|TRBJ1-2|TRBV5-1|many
TGCGCCAGCAGCTTGGAATGGGGAAGGGATGGCTACACCTTC
CASSLEWGRDGYTF
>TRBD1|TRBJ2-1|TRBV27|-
TGTGCCAGCAGTTTATACGCAGGGGGCTCCTACAATGAGCAGTTCTTC
CASSLYAGGSYNEQFF
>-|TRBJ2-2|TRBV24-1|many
TGTGCCACCGAGGCTAGGCCCGGGGAGCTGTTTTTT
CATEARPGELFF
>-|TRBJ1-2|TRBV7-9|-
TGTGCCAGCAGCCGTATGTCTTTTGAACCCTATGGCTACACCTTC
CASSRMSFEPYGYTF
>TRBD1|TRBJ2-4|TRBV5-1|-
TGCGCCAGCAGCTCGGACCGGACAGGGGTAGACAAAAACATTCAGTACTTC
CASSSDRTGVDKNIQYF
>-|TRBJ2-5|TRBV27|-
TGTGCCAGCCCGAGTGCGTCCCAGTACTTC
CASPSASQYF
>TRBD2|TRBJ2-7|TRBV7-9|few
TGTGCCAGCAGCATCAGCTCCTCAGCGGGAGTTGTTTACGAGCAGTACTTC
CASSISSSAGVVYEQYF
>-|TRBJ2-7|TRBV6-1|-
TGTGCCACTCAGACCGTCAACTCCTACGAGCAGTACTTC
CATQTVNSYEQYF
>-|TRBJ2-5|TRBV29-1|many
TGCAGCGTTGAGGGCCACCAAGAGACCCAGTACTTC
CSVEGHQETQYF
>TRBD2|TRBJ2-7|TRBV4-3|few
TGCGCCAGCAGCCAAGTAGCGGGAGTAGCCGAGCAGTACTTC
CASSQVAGVAEQYF
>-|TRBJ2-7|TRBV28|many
TGTGCCAGCAGTTTTGCAGGGGAGGCGGGCGAGCAGTACTTC
CASSFAGEAGEQYF
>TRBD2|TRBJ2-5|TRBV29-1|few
TGCAGCGCCGAAGGACTAGCGGGGGACCAGAACCAAGAGACCCAGTACTTC
CSAEGLAGDQNQETQYF
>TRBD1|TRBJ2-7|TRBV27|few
TGTGCCAGCAGCCTACAGGGGGCCACCTACGAGCAGTACTTC
CASSLQGATYEQYF
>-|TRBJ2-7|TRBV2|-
TGTGCCAGCAGGCAGGACAGCTCCTACGAGCAGTACTTC
CASRQDSSYEQYF
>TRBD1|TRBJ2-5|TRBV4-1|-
TGCGCCAGCAGCCAAGCCGACAGGGATATCCGGGAGACCCAGTACTTC
CASSQADRDIRETQYF